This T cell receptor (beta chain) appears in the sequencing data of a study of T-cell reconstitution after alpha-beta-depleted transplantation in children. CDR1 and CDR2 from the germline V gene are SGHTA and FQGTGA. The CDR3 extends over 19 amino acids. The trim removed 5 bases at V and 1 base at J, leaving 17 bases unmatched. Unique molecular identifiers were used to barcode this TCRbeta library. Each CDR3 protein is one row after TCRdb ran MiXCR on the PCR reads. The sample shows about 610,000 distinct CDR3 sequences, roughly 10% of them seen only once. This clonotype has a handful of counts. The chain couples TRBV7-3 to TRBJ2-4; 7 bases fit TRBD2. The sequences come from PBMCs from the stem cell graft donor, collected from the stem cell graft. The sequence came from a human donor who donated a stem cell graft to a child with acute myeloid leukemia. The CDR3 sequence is CASSTTSGREYTAKNIQYF. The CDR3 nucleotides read TGTGCCAGCAGCACAACCTCGGGGCGGGAGTATACTGCCAAAAACATTCAGTACTTC.